One sample yielded the 10 T cell receptor beta chains listed below, sequenced in a study of blood T cell repertoires in COVID-19. Using immunoSEQ multiplex PCR, the repertoire was profiled, and TCRdb retains in-frame clones only, with some absent. The sample contains 200,000 to 250,000 clones, 84% of which appear only once. The sample consisted of peripheral blood. The receptor source for this set is a woman in her thirties or forties who had recovered from COVID-19.

The V and J genes are TRBV5-1 and TRBJ1-4, with TRBD1 matching 9 bases. CDR1 SGHRS and CDR2 YFSETQ come from the germline V gene. The CDR3 runs 16 residues. The V gene end was trimmed by 3 bases and the J gene end by 8 bases; junction bases not matched to a gene: 11. CDR3 sequence: CASSSSPQGAMEKLFF. The CDR3 nucleotides are TGCGCCAGCAGCTCTAGTCCACAGGGGGCGATGGAAAAACTGTTTTTT.

V gene TRBV7-2 combines with J gene TRBJ2-7; the match to TRBD1 covers 7 bases. J lost 3 bases, V lost 5 bases, and 7 bases had no gene match. Germline V gives CDR1 SGHTA, CDR2 FQGNSA. The CDR3 spans 14 residues. CDR3 coding DNA: TGTGCCAGCAGCACTCGACAGGGAAACTACGAGCAGTACTTC. Translation gives CASSTRQGNYEQYF.

The CDR3 bases are TGTGCCATCAGTGGGGGAACAGGCGATACGCAGTATTTT. Protein product: CAISGGTGDTQYF. The gene calls are TRBV10-3 and TRBJ2-3; D possibly corresponds to TRBD1 (5 bases). Trimming removed 4 bases at V and 6 bases at J, with 11 bases between. Germline CDR1 and CDR2: ENHRY and SYGVKD. This CDR3 contains 13 residues.

V is TRBV18 and J is TRBJ1-4; no reliable D call. The CDR3 loop spans 13 amino acids. Trimming took 6 bases from V and 8 from J, leaving 13 bases between them. Germline CDR1 is KGHSH and CDR2 is LQKENI. CDR3 coding DNA: TGTGCCAGCTCGGAACGGAGTATCGAAAAACTGTTTTTT. Amino acids: CASSERSIEKLFF.

CDR3 in DNA: TGTGCCAGCAGACGAGGAGACAGTCAGTACTTC. Translation gives CASRRGDSQYF. The rearrangement uses TRBV25-1 and TRBJ2-5; tentative D call: TRBD1 (5 bases). CDR1 is MGHDK, CDR2 SYGVNS, per germline. V dropped 6 bases and J dropped 11 bases, with 13 bases sitting between them. This CDR3 is 11 amino acids long.

The J gene is TRBJ1-5, the V gene TRBV19; no reliable D call. From germline, CDR1 is LNHDA and CDR2 SQIVND (reference sequence). The V gene lost 2 bases and the J gene lost 9 bases, with 14 bases spanning the gap. This CDR3 has 14 amino acids. For the CDR3, the DNA is TGTGCCAGTAGTATAAGTCCAGGAATTCCGCCCCAGCATTTT. Protein sequence: CASSISPGIPPQHF. The entire variable domain, with the rest obtained from reference TRBV19 and TRBJ1-5, is as follows: DGGITQSPKYLFRKEGQNVTLSCEQNLNHDAMYWYRQDPGQGLRLIYYSQIVNDFQKGDIAEGYSVSREKKESFPLTVTSAQKNPTAFYLCASSISPGIPPQHFGDGTRLSIL.

CDR3 amino acids: CATSEYAGGRETQYF. CDR3 in DNA: TGTGCCACCAGTGAATATGCGGGGGGGCGAGAGACCCAGTACTTC. The chain uses TRBV24-1 and TRBJ2-5; 9 nucleotides align to TRBD2. The CDR3 is 15 residues long. The V gene end was trimmed by 4 bases and the J gene end by 4 bases; junction bases not matched to a gene: 6. Germline V lookup: CDR1 KGHDR, CDR2 SFDVKD.

This chain joins TRBV15 and TRBJ2-1; 10 bases map to TRBD1. The CDR3 consists of 16 residues. The J segment lost 4 bases and the V segment lost 5 bases, leaving 8 bases of the junction unmatched. CDR1 is LNHNV, CDR2 YYDKDF, per germline (reference sequence). Here the CDR3 reads CATSAETGGNYNEQFF. CDR3 nucleotide sequence: TGTGCCACCAGCGCGGAGACAGGGGGCAATTACAATGAGCAGTTCTTC.

This clone was detected only a few times. V is TRBV7-8 and J is TRBJ2-7; D unclear. Trimming cost V 1 base and J 4 bases, with 8 bases left between them. The CDR3 spans 13 residues. Germline V gives CDR1 SGHVS, CDR2 FQNEAQ. The CDR3 is CASSLGSRYEQYF. DNA of the CDR3: TGTGCCAGCAGCTTAGGGTCTAGGTACGAGCAGTACTTC.

V usage is TRBV5-5 and J usage is TRBJ1-1; 7 nucleotides align to TRBD1. Trimming took 2 bases from V and 1 from J; bases not matched to a gene: 11. The length of the CDR3 is 17 residues. Germline V gives CDR1 SGHKS, CDR2 YYEKEE (reference sequence). The CDR3 loop reads CASSFRGMPVGNTEAFF. The DNA of the CDR3 is TGTGCCAGCAGCTTCAGGGGGATGCCTGTGGGGAACACTGAAGCTTTCTTT.